These 5 T cell receptor beta chains originate from one sample sequenced in a study of blood T cells in healthy people across ages. Then a second PCR, running roughly 7 to 11 cycles, was carried out with a sample-barcoded 5' primer and a J-beta primer mix. TCRdb independently ran MiXCR on the 5' RACE reads; one entry per CDR3 protein. This sample yields hundreds of thousands of distinct CDR3 sequences, of which less than 30% are seen a single time; 29% belongs to the top ten. Sequenced input: blood. These receptor sequences come from a woman aged 70-85 years in good health.

There are a few counts of this clonotype. The rearrangement joins TRBV12-3 or TRBV12-4 to TRBJ2-7; TRBD1 matches 10 bases. The J segment lost 7 bases and the V segment lost 6 bases, leaving 9 bases of the junction unmatched. CDR3 size: 14 residues. CDR3 in DNA: TGTGCCAGCAGCCCCGGGACAGGGGTAAGAGAGCAGTACTTC. Protein: CASSPGTGVREQYF.

This clonotype was detected only a few times. The chain combines TRBV7-2 with TRBJ2-4; 7 nucleotides match TRBD1. The CDR3 runs 13 residues. J was trimmed by 13 bases and V by 1 base; bases with no gene match: 7. Germline V CDR1 and CDR2: SGHTA, FQGNSA. CDR3 sequence: CASSLDEIRGQYF. In DNA form, the CDR3 reads TGTGCCAGCAGCTTAGACGAGATCAGGGGGCAGTACTTC.

In this sample, this clonotype turned up a few times. The genes are TRBV29-1 and TRBJ2-1; D is uncertain. This CDR3 spans 12 amino acids. CDR1 is SQVTM and CDR2 is ANQGSEA in the germline V gene. The ends were cut back, 2 bases at V and 5 bases at J, with 7 bases in the middle. CDR3 nucleotide sequence: TGCAGCGTTGAACGGAGCGACAATGAGCAGTTCTTC. Residues: CSVERSDNEQFF.

The CDR3 DNA reads TGTGCCAGCAGCTTAGCATGGGGCGATGGCTACACCTTC. This gives the protein CASSLAWGDGYTF. The chain couples TRBV7-2 to TRBJ1-2, with D possibly being TRBD1 (5 bases). Per the germline V gene, CDR1 is SGHTA and CDR2 is FQGNSA. With 0 bases removed from V and 6 bases from J, the gap between germline ends came to 8 bases. The CDR3 length is 13 residues.

This clonotype was seen only once. The chain employs TRBV28 and TRBJ2-1, with a weak D call TRBD2 (5 bases). Trimming cost V 6 bases and J 7 bases, with 25 bases left between them. This CDR3 is 17 amino acids long. Germline V CDR1 and CDR2: MDHEN, SYDVKM. CDR3 nucleotides: TGTGCCAGCAGCCCTCCCGGTATAGCGAAGGGTGGAAATGAGCAGTTCTTC. Encoded protein: CASSPPGIAKGGNEQFF.